Listed below are T cell receptor beta chains from one sample, sequenced in a study of Ad26.COV2.S vaccination and SARS-CoV-2 variants. The data were produced by immunoSEQ multiplex PCR, yet TCRdb's version contains in-frame clones alone and is incomplete. This table has hundreds of thousands of clones, 89% appearing once. The material was peripheral blood, obtained in a trial of Ad26.COV2.S vaccine versus placebo. The receptor source for this set is a person between 18 and 65 years old who received the Ad26.COV2.S COVID-19 vaccine or a placebo. CDR3s include the opening cysteine and the closing phenylalanine or tryptophan. Each record gives: J gene, V gene, D gene, clone size, CDR3 protein, CDR3 DNA. A D gene is named only where the DNA matches it firmly. Size is stated for part of the rows, as once, few or many counts, or as a class when the clone is expanded.

TRBJ1-2 TRBV3-1/TRBV3-2 - - CASSLHGARVHGYTF TGTGCCAGCAGCCTTCACGGGGCCAGGGTCCATGGCTACACCTTC
TRBJ2-7 TRBV5-1 - once CASSLADGRGSYEQYF TGCGCCAGCAGCTTGGCCGACGGCCGTGGATCCTACGAGCAGTACTTC
TRBJ2-7 TRBV5-6 - - CASSISGGFSYEQYF TGTGCCAGCAGCATCTCTGGCGGTTTCTCCTACGAGCAGTACTTC
TRBJ1-3 TRBV7-2 - - CASSLVGGRGSGNTIYF TGTGCCAGCAGCTTGGTTGGGGGTAGGGGCTCTGGAAACACCATATATTTT
TRBJ1-4 TRBV24-1 - - CATSDPSGAGEKLFF TGTGCCACCAGTGATCCTTCGGGCGCAGGAGAAAAACTGTTTTTT
TRBJ1-6 TRBV9 - - CASSVGSGSQNSPLHF TGTGCCAGCAGCGTAGGTTCAGGGAGTCAGAATTCACCCCTCCACTTT
TRBJ1-4 TRBV30 - - CAWSVIGGEKLFF TGTGCCTGGAGTGTAATAGGGGGTGAAAAACTGTTTTTT
TRBJ2-1 TRBV10-3 TRBD2 - CAISASGRAHEQFF TGTGCCATCAGCGCTAGCGGGAGGGCCCATGAGCAGTTCTTC
TRBJ1-2 TRBV6-6 - - CASRDYGYTF TGTGCCAGCAGGGACTATGGCTACACCTTC
TRBJ2-1 TRBV7-2 - - CASSLGLGNYNEQFF TGTGCCAGCAGCTTAGGCCTAGGGAACTACAATGAGCAGTTCTTC
TRBJ2-3 TRBV10-3 TRBD2 - CAIMGLAGTDTQYF TGTGCCATCATGGGACTAGCGGGCACAGATACGCAGTATTTT
TRBJ1-6 TRBV7-6 - once CASSLRVYNSPLHF TGTGCCAGCAGCTTAAGAGTCTATAATTCACCCCTCCACTTT
TRBJ2-3 TRBV24-1 TRBD2 - CATSALGPREGLGTQYF TGTGCCACCAGTGCCCTTGGCCCCCGGGAGGGCCTCGGTACGCAGTATTTT
TRBJ2-7 TRBV28 - - CASSLAFRYEQYF TGTGCCAGCAGCCTAGCCTTCCGCTACGAGCAGTACTTC
TRBJ2-1 TRBV18 TRBD2 - CASSPRLAGDTYNEQFF TGTGCCAGCTCACCAAGACTAGCGGGAGACACCTACAATGAGCAGTTCTTC
TRBJ2-3 TRBV19 - - CASHDRQGTDTQYF TGTGCCAGCCACGACCGACAGGGCACAGATACGCAGTATTTT
TRBJ1-1 TRBV19 - once CASTPGWGSHTEAFF TGTGCCAGTACCCCGGGTTGGGGAAGCCACACTGAAGCTTTCTTT
TRBJ1-2 TRBV12-3/TRBV12-4 - - CASSLGGIYGYTF TGTGCCAGCAGTTTAGGGGGGATCTATGGCTACACCTTC
TRBJ2-3 TRBV4-3 TRBD1 - CASSLNRDRASTDTQYF TGCGCCAGCAGCCTTAATCGTGACAGGGCCAGCACAGATACGCAGTATTTT
TRBJ2-7 TRBV7-2 TRBD1 - CASSLAYDRASYEQYF TGTGCCAGCAGCTTAGCATACGACAGGGCCTCCTACGAGCAGTACTTC
TRBJ2-1 TRBV7-2 - - CASSLGGGGVDEQFF TGTGCCAGCAGCTTAGGAGGGGGTGGGGTCGATGAGCAGTTCTTC
TRBJ1-5 TRBV21-1 - - CASPPGARGGNQPQHF TGTGCCAGCCCTCCAGGGGCGCGGGGTGGCAATCAGCCCCAGCATTTT
TRBJ2-5 TRBV4-2 - once CASSQEVGVKTQYF TGTGCCAGCAGCCAAGAAGTGGGGGTTAAGACCCAGTACTTC
TRBJ1-2 TRBV7-2 - once CASSLAGPLFREGDYGYTF TGTGCCAGCAGCTTAGCCGGACCTCTTTTCAGGGAGGGGGATTATGGCTACACCTTC
TRBJ2-1 TRBV24-1 TRBD1 - CATRGPGQGAPVEGGEQFF TGTGCCACCAGGGGCCCCGGACAGGGGGCGCCGGTTGAAGGGGGTGAGCAGTTCTTC
TRBJ2-2 TRBV30 - - CAWIPPAWETGELFF TGTGCCTGGATACCTCCTGCATGGGAAACCGGGGAGCTGTTTTTT
TRBJ1-4 TRBV7-8 - - CASSLNRRQATNEKLFF TGTGCCAGCAGCTTAAACCGCAGACAAGCAACTAATGAAAAACTGTTTTTT
TRBJ1-1 TRBV10-3 TRBD1 - CATARTGDNAEAFF TGTGCCACCGCCCGGACAGGGGATAACGCTGAAGCTTTCTTT
TRBJ1-5 TRBV2 TRBD1 - CASSGVRDSPYQPQHF TGTGCCAGCAGTGGGGTCCGGGACAGCCCATATCAGCCCCAGCATTTT
TRBJ1-2 TRBV4-2 - - CASSPIPGSDGYTF TGTGCCAGCAGTCCGATACCGGGAAGTGATGGCTACACCTTC
TRBJ1-2 TRBV28 TRBD1 - CASSLHKTGARYGYTF TGTGCCAGCAGTTTACACAAGACAGGGGCCCGCTATGGCTACACCTTC
TRBJ1-3 TRBV6-5 - - CASSYSFGVQGNTIYF TGTGCCAGCAGTTACTCTTTCGGGGTGCAGGGAAACACCATATATTTT
TRBJ2-3 TRBV15 - - CATSREGTDTQYF TGTGCCACCAGCAGAGAGGGCACAGATACGCAGTATTTT
TRBJ1-6 TRBV6-2/TRBV6-3 - few CASSSPGRGINSPLHF TGTGCCAGCAGTTCCCCGGGACGGGGAATCAATTCACCCCTCCACTTT
TRBJ1-5 TRBV9 - - CASSEGGLSNQPQHF TGTGCCAGCAGCGAGGGGGGTCTTAGCAATCAGCCCCAGCATTTT
TRBJ2-5 TRBV5-4 - - CASSSGSSRETQYF TGTGCCAGCAGCTCGGGCAGTTCCCGAGAGACCCAGTACTTC
TRBJ2-3 TRBV19 TRBD2 - CASSILGLAGDRDTQYF TGTGCCAGTAGTATTTTGGGACTAGCGGGAGATAGGGATACGCAGTATTTT
TRBJ2-3 TRBV20-1 - - CSATLADTQYF TGCAGTGCTACCCTCGCAGATACGCAGTATTTT
TRBJ2-4 TRBV4-2 - - CASSQDPNRDTKNIQYF TGTGCCAGCAGCCAAGATCCCAACAGGGATACCAAAAACATTCAGTACTTC
TRBJ2-5 TRBV5-1 TRBD2 - CASSLGQGLAFRETQYF TGCGCCAGCAGCTTGGGCCAGGGACTAGCGTTTAGGGAGACCCAGTACTTC
TRBJ1-5 TRBV18 - - CASSSFGQNQPQHF TGTGCCAGCTCATCATTCGGACAGAATCAGCCCCAGCATTTT
TRBJ2-3 TRBV4-3 TRBD2 - CASSQEGSSGNRADTQYF TGCGCCAGCAGCCAAGAGGGGTCTAGCGGGAACCGGGCAGATACGCAGTATTTT